The T cell receptor beta chain under discussion was sequenced for a study of metastatic and nonmetastatic thyroid tumors. Study overall: Where malignant and benign thyroid patients were concerned, repertoires were compared across blood and tumor or nodule tissue. Study-level findings and limits: The reported finding was significantly higher TCR beta diversity in malignant thyroid tumors relative to benign nodules, in blood and tumor.

The CDR3 spans 12 residues. Germline values: CDR1 MNHEY, CDR2 SMNVEV (reference sequence). Trimming removed 0 bases at V and 6 bases at J, with 6 bases between. This clone ranks as medium-sized (0.01 to 0.1%). Its antigen is not known. All patients were treatment-naive before thyroid surgery. Per the original data handling: A classifier for distant metastasis in papillary thyroid cancer was constructed using CDR3 differences observed across clinicopathological groups. TCRdb redid the clone calls on the PCR reads using MiXCR. It is TCRdb's table, rather than the study itself, that gives the V and J calls and clone size. The sample lists about 32,000 clones, 18% occurring once.

The source material was blood. V and J are TRBV27 and TRBJ2-7; a possible D gene is TRBD2 (6 bases). The clonotype was recovered from a female donor with papillary thyroid cancer or a benign thyroid nodule (not recorded which). Some clones in this sample may be carry-over from other donors' samples. CDR3 coding DNA: TGTGCCAGCAGTTTATCGCGGGGCGAGCAGTACTTC. It is translated as CASSLSRGEQYF.